This TCR beta chain was obtained from a study of T cell repertoires in cytomegalovirus infection (dated by TCRdb to 2018 to 2020). Looking at the study overall: The peptide stimulations were aimed at well-studied HLA-B-restricted epitopes as well as recently identified HLA-C-restricted CMV epitopes, whose presentation resists viral immunomodulation. Donor HLA type was relevant to the analysis, because carriage of CMV infection together with the matching HLA type was indicated by public TCR beta signatures. Broad study findings and their caveats: The ex vivo response was dominated by HLA-C-restricted CMV-specific TCR beta clonotypes, which also provided the single most frequent clonotype in two of eight donors. In both this cohort and an independent roughly 360-donor cohort, the cumulative frequency of public TCR beta family members distinguished carriers of CMV infection plus the relevant HLA type.

This clonotype was observed a handful of times. Its antigen is still unknown. Per-base qualities were not stored, and no clone one base away is much larger. The sample's treatment or condition label is to be understood as: in vitro stimulation with specific CMV peptide epitopes to enrich CMV-specific T cells. Sequencing instrument: Illumina HiSeq 1500. TCRdb trimmed the raw reads at Q25, called clones with MiXCR and kept productive beta chains. Rows merge per CDR3 protein into single entries with the most common DNA and genes. A total of 300,000 to 400,000 distinct CDR3 sequences appear in this sample, 25% to 30% of them only once. Clones ranked in the top ten supply 15% to 20% of the sample. Looking up the germline V gene (reference sequence) yields CDR1 MNHEY and CDR2 SMNVEV. CDR3 length: 13 amino acids, cysteine to phenylalanine. CDR3 DNA is the only sequence kept; it has 39 bases, read in frame from the first base. V and J lose 6 bases and 0 bases, and a span of 9 bases separates them.

The clonotype comes from a human donor in good health (CMV status not recorded). Some clones in this sample may be carry-over from other donors' samples. Recombination joined TRBV27 with TRBJ2-7; the D segment could be TRBD1, given 5 matching bases. This specimen consisted of cultured PBMCs, obtained from culture after CMV antigen stimulation. The bases read TGTGCCAGCAGAATAAGGGGCTCCTACGAGCAGTACTTC. This sequence encodes CASRIRGSYEQYF.